This TCR beta chain emerged from a study of blood T cell repertoires in COVID-19. Study-wide background: The analysed material was cDNA or gDNA that came from T cells, B-cell-depleted T cells, or PBMCs.

Germline V gene data show CDR1 as LGHNT and CDR2 as FRNRAP. The CDR3 consists of 16 residues. V was pared by 1 base and J by 4 bases, with 6 bases of the junction left unmatched. As originally analysed: The authors estimated nucleated cell counts from reference gene primer amplification. The assay was immunoSEQ multiplex PCR, and TCRdb's table has in-frame clones only and misses some. V and J calls and clone size follow that table, whereas D and trimming were derived from the DNA. Seen here are hundreds of thousands of clones, 80% to 90% observed once, and the top ten hold approximately 3.8%. Exposed participants encountered a COVID-19 case during the 2 weeks preceding study entry.

Sequencing input: PBMCs or T cells enriched from blood (not recorded which). This chain links TRBV12-5 with TRBJ1-4; 7 positions match TRBD1. The receptor comes from a woman in her thirties or forties who had been exposed to COVID-19. The chain's CDR3 is CASGLGTGAGNEKLFF. The CDR3 nucleotides are TGTGCTAGTGGTTTGGGAACAGGGGCAGGTAATGAAAAACTGTTTTTT. Full variable domain (outside the CDR3, taken from reference TRBV12-5 and TRBJ1-4): DARVTQTPRHKVTEMGQEVTMRCQPILGHNTVFWYRQTMMQGLELLAYFRNRAPLDDSGMPKDRFSAEMPDATLATLKIQPSEPRDSAVYFCASGLGTGAGNEKLFFGSGTQLSVL.